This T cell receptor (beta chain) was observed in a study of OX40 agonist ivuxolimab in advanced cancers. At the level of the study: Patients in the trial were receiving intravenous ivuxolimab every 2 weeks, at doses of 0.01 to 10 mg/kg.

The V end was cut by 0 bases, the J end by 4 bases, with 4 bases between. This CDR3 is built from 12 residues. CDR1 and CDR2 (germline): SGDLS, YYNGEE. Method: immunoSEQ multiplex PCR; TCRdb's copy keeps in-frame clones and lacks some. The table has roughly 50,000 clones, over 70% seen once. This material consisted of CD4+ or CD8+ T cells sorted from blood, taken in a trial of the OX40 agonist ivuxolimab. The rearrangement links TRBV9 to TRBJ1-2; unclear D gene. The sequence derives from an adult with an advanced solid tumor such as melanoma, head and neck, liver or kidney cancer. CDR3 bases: TGTGCCAGCAGCGTAGTCAGCTATGGCTACACCTTC. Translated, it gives CASSVVSYGYTF.